These T cell receptor beta chains were read from a single sample in a study of shared clonotypes between healthy human individuals. Assay: immunoSEQ multiplex PCR; the TCRdb copy retains only in-frame clones and omits some. In the table there are more than 2 million clones, approximately 96% of which are singletons. The material sequenced was naive CD4+ T cells sorted from blood. Receptors were obtained from a man aged 18 to 29 in good health. CDR3s include the opening cysteine and the closing phenylalanine or tryptophan. The order of the fields is J gene, V gene, CDR3 protein.

J: TRBJ1-1; V: TRBV9; CDR3: CASSRSLGVGDTEAFF
J: TRBJ2-3; V: TRBV30; CDR3: CAWSSGSWDTQYF
J: TRBJ1-1; V: TRBV30; CDR3: CAWSYRVGTEAFF
J: TRBJ2-7; V: TRBV18; CDR3: CASSLGTGVGTYEQYF
J: TRBJ1-2; V: TRBV30; CDR3: CAGLTDVRPRF
J: TRBJ2-5; V: TRBV2; CDR3: CASNRDLQTQYF
J: TRBJ2-5; V: TRBV5-6; CDR3: CASSLGAGLETQYF
J: TRBJ2-7; V: TRBV7-8; CDR3: CASSPRTGVYEQYF
J: TRBJ1-3; V: TRBV15; CDR3: CATSTGNVAGNTIYF
J: TRBJ1-2; V: TRBV10-3; CDR3: CAISASNYGYTF
J: TRBJ1-1; V: TRBV30; CDR3: CAWSQPNTEAFF
J: TRBJ1-6; V: TRBV5-4; CDR3: CASSLASRQGGSSPLHF
J: TRBJ2-2; V: TRBV12-5; CDR3: CASGLTPNTGELFF
J: TRBJ1-2; V: TRBV6-6; CDR3: CASSQDRPRVYGYTF
J: TRBJ2-7; V: TRBV25-1; CDR3: CASSVTGGVDEQYF
J: TRBJ2-7; V: TRBV9; CDR3: CASSVSGTSANEQYF
J: TRBJ2-3; V: TRBV7-2; CDR3: CASSSPTSATDTQYF
J: TRBJ1-3; V: TRBV10-2; CDR3: CATGDLRGRSSGNTIYF
J: TRBJ2-5; V: TRBV6-5; CDR3: CASRAGTGIETQYF
J: TRBJ2-5; V: TRBV20-1; CDR3: CSATGTETQYF
J: TRBJ2-3; V: TRBV5-1; CDR3: CASTHSGTSVTDTQYF
J: TRBJ1-1; V: TRBV7-9; CDR3: CASSLAGTVNTEAFF
J: TRBJ1-4; V: TRBV4-3; CDR3: CASSLGPGNEKLFF
J: TRBJ1-3; V: TRBV9; CDR3: CASSEGTERNTIYF
J: TRBJ1-4; V: TRBV6-5; CDR3: CASSLTATNEKLFF
J: TRBJ2-1; V: TRBV5-1; CDR3: CASARPQGVYNEQFF
J: TRBJ1-1; V: TRBV30; CDR3: CAWSGLRGRYTEAFF